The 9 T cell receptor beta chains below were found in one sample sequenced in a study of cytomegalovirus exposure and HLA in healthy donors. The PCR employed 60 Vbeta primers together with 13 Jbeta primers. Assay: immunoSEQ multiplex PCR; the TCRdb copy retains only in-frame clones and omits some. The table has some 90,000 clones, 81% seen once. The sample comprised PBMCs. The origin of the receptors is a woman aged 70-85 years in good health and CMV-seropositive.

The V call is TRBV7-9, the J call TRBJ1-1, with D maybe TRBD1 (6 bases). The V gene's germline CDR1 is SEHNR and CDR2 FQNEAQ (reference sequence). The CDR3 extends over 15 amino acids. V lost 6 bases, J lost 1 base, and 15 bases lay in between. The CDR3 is CASSQPAGANTEAFF. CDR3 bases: TGTGCCAGCAGTCAGCCGGCGGGGGCGAACACTGAAGCTTTCTTT.

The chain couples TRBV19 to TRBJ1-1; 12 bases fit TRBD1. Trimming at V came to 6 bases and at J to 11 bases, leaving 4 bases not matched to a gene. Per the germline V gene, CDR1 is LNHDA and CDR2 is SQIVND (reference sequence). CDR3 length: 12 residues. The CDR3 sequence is CASRGTGGSAFF. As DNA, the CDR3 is TGTGCCAGTAGGGGGACAGGGGGCTCGGCTTTCTTT.

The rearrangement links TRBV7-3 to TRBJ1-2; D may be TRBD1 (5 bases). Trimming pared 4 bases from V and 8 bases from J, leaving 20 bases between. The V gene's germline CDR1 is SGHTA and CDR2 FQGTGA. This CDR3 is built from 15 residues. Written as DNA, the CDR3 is TGTGCCAGCAGCTCCCAACGGGCCCAGGGTTCCGGCTACACCTTC. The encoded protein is CASSSQRAQGSGYTF. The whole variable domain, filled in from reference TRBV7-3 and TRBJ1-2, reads GAGVSQTPSNKVTEKGKYVELRCDPISGHTALYWYRQSLGQGPEFLIYFQGTGAADDSGLPNDRFFAVRPEGSVSTLKIQRTERGDSAVYLCASSSQRAQGSGYTFGSGTRLTVV.

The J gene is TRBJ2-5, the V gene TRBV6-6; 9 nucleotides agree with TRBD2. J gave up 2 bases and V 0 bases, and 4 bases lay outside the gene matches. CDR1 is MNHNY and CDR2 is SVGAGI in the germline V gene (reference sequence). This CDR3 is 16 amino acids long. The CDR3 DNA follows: TGTGCCAGCAGTTACTCGAGTAGCGGGGGACAAGAGACCCAGTACTTC. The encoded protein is CASSYSSSGGQETQYF.

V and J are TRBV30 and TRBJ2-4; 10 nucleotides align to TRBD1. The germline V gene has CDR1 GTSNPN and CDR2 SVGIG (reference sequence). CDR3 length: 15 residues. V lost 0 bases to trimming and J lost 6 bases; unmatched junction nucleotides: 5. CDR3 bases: TGTGCCTGGAGTGTAGACAGGGGGCCGAGAAACATTCAGTACTTC. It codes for CAWSVDRGPRNIQYF.

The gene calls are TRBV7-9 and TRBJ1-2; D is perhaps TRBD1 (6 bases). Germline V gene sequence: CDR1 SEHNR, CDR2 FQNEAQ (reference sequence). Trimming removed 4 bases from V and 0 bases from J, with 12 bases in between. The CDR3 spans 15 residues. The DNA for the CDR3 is TGTGCCAGCAGCTACGGACAGAACTCTAACTATGGCTACACCTTC. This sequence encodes CASSYGQNSNYGYTF.

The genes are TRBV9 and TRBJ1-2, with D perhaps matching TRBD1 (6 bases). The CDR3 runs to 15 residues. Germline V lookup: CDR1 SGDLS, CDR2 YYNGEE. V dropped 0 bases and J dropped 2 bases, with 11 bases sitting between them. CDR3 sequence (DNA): TGTGCCAGCAGCGTAGGCAGGGGCCCCAACTATGGCTACACCTTC. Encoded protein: CASSVGRGPNYGYTF.

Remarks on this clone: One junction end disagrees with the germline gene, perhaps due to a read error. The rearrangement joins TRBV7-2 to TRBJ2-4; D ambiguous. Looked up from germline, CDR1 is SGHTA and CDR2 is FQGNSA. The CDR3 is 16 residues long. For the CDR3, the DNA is TGTGCCAGCAGCTTAGGACTCCTCAGCCCCAAAAGCATTCAGTACTTC. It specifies CASSLGLLSPKSIQYF. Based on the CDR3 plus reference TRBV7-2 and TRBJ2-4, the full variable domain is GAGVSQSPSNKVTEKGKDVELRCDPISGHTALYWYRQSLGQGLEFLIYFQGNSAPDKSGLPSDRFSAERTGGSVSTLTIQRTQQEDSAVYLCASSLGLLSPKSIQYFGAGTRLSVL.

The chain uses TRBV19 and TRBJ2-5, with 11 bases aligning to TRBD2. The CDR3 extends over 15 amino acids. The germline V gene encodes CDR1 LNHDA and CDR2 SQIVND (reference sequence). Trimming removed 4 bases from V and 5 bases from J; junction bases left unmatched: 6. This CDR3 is CASSRATSGKETQYF. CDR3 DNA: TGTGCCAGTAGTAGGGCGACTAGCGGGAAGGAGACCCAGTACTTC.